This T cell receptor beta chain was recorded in a study of T cell repertoires in cytomegalovirus infection. Across the whole study: Epitope selection comprised recently identified HLA-C-restricted CMV epitopes and well-studied HLA-B-restricted CMV epitopes.

Broader study findings: Cumulative public TCR beta family frequency identified CMV carriers with the relevant HLA.

MiXCR, applied by TCRdb to the reads, yields one record per CDR3 protein. The sample lists about 770,000 distinct CDR3 sequences; 25% to 35% were seen once. This clonotype was recorded many times. The antigen is undetermined. This sequence originates from a human donor in good health (CMV status not recorded). Some clones in this sample may be carry-over from other donors' samples. The material sequenced was cultured CD8+ T cells from PBMCs, taken from culture after CMV antigen stimulation.

The CDR3: CASSELRSSYNEQFF. In nucleotides, the CDR3 is TGTGCCAGCAGCGAACTGAGGAGCTCCTACAATGAGCAGTTCTTC. The V call is TRBV6-1, the J call TRBJ2-1; D is unclear. Trimming left V 6 bases short and J 0 bases short, with 12 bases between. The CDR3 extends over 15 amino acids. Per the germline V gene, CDR1 is MNHNS and CDR2 is SASEGT.